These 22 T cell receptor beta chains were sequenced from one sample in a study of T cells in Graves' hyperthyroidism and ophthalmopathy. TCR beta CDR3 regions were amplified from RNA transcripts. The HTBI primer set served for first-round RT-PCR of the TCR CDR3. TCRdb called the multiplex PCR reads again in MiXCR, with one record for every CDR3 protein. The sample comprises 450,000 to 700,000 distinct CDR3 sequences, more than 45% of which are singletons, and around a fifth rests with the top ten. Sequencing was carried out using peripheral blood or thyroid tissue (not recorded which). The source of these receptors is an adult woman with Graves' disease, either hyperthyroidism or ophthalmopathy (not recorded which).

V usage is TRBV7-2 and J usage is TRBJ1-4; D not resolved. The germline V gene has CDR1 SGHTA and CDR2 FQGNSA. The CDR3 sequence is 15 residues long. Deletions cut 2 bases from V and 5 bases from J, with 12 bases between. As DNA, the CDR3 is TGTGCCAGCAGCTTACGGAACGCTCCGAATGAAAAACTGTTTTTT. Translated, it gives CASSLRNAPNEKLFF.

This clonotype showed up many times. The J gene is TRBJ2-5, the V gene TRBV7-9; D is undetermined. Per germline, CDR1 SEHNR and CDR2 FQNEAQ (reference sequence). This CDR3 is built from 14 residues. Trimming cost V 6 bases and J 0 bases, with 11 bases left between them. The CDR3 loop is CASRSVGYQETQYF. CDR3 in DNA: TGTGCCAGCAGGAGCGTCGGGTACCAAGAGACCCAGTACTTC.

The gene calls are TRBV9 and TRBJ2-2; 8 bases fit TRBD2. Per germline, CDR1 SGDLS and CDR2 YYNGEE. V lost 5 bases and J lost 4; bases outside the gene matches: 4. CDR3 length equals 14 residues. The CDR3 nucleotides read TGTGCCAGCAGTGCTAGCGGGCTCACCGGGGAGCTGTTTTTT. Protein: CASSASGLTGELFF.

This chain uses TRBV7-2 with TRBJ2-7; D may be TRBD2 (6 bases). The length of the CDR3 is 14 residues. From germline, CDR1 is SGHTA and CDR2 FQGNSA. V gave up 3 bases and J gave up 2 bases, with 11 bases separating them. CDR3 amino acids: CASSLGGQAYEQYF. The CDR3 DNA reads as TGTGCCAGCAGCTTGGGAGGACAAGCCTACGAGCAGTACTTC.

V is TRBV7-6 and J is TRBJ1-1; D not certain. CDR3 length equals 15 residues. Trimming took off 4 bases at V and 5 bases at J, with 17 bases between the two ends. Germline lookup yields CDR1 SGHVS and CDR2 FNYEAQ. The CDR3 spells CASSSTRHSGTEAFF. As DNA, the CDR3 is TGTGCCAGCAGCTCCACCCGACACAGCGGAACTGAAGCTTTCTTT.

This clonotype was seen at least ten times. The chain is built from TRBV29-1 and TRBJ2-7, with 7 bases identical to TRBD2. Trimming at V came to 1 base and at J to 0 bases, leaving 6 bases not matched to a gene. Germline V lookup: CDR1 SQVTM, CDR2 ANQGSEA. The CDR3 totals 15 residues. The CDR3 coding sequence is TGCAGCGTTGAAGGGGCGGGAGCCTCCTCCTACGAGCAGTACTTC. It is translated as CSVEGAGASSYEQYF.

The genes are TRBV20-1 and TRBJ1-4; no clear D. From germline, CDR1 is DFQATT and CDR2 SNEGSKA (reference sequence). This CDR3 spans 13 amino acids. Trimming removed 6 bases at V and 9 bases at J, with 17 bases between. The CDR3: CSAPETVTQKLFF. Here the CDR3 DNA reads TGCAGTGCCCCCGAAACAGTGACCCAAAAACTGTTTTTT.

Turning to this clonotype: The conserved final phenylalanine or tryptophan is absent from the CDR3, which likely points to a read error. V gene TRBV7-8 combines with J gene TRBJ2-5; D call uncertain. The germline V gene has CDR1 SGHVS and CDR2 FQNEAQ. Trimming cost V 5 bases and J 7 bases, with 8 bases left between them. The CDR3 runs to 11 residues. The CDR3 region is CASSKGRTQYI. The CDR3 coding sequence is TGTGCCAGCAGCAAAGGACGGACCCAGTACATC.

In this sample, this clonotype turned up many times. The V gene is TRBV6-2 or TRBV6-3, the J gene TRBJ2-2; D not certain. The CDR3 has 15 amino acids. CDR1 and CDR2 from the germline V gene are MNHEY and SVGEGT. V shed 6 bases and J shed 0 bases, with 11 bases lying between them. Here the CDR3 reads CASRPVVTNTGELFF. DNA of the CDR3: TGTGCCAGCAGGCCCGTAGTAACGAACACCGGGGAGCTGTTTTTT.

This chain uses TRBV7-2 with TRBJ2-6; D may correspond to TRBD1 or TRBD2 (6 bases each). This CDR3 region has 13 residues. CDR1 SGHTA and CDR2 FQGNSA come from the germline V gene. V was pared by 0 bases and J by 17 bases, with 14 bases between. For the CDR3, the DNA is TGTGCCAGCAGCTTAGCGCGACAGAGGGGGGTGACTTTC. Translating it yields CASSLARQRGVTF.

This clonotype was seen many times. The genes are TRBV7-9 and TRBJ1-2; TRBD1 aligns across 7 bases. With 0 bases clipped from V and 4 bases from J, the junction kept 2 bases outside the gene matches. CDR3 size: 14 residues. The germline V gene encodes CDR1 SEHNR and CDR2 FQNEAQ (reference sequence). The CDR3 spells CASSLAGTVYGYTF. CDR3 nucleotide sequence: TGTGCCAGCAGCTTAGCAGGGACAGTCTATGGCTACACCTTC. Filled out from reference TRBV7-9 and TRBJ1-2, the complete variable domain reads DTGVSQNPRHKITKRGQNVTFRCDPISEHNRLYWYRQTLGQGPEFLTYFQNEAQLEKSRLLSDRFSAERPKGSFSTLEIQRTEQGDSAMYLCASSLAGTVYGYTFGSGTRLTVV.

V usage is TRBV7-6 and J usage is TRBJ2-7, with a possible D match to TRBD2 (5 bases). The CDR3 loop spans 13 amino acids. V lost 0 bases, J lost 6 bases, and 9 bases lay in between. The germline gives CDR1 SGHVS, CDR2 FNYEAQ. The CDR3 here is CASSLAFGGEQYF. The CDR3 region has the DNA TGTGCCAGCAGCTTAGCGTTCGGAGGCGAGCAGTACTTC.

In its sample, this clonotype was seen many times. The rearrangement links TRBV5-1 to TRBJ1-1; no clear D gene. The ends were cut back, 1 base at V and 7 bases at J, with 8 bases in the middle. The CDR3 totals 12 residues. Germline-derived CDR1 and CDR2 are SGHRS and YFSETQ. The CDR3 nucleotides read TGCGCCAGCAGCTTGACGGCAGATGAAGCTTTCTTT. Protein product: CASSLTADEAFF.

The CDR3 DNA follows: TGTGCCAGCACCGAGGGGTGGTTAGGCTACACCTTC. This sequence encodes CASTEGWLGYTF. The chain is built from TRBV7-2 and TRBJ1-2, with a possible D match to TRBD1 (5 bases). This CDR3 is built from 12 residues. The V gene lost 7 bases and the J gene lost 8 bases, with 14 bases spanning the gap. Germline loops: CDR1 SGHTA, CDR2 FQGNSA.

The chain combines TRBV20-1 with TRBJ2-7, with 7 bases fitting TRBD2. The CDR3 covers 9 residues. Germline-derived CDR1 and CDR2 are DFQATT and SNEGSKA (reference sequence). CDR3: CSATGGGSV. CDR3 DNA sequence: TGCAGTGCTACGGGGGGAGGATCAGTC.

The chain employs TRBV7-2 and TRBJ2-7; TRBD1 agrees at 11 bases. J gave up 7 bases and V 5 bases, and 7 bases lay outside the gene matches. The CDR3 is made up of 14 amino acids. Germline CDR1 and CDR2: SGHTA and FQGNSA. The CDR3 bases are TGTGCCAGCAGCCCCCGGACAGGGGGCGCGGAGCAGTACTTC. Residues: CASSPRTGGAEQYF.

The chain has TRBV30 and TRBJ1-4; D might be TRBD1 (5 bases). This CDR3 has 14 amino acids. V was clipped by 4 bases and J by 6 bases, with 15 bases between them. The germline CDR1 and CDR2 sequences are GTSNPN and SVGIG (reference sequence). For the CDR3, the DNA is TGTGCCTGGACCGAGCCATTGGGGGATGAAAAACTGTTTTTT. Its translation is CAWTEPLGDEKLFF.

The CDR3, as DNA: TGTGCCAGCAGCGCCCTTAAGAACACTGAAGCTTTCTTT. Translation gives CASSALKNTEAFF. This chain uses TRBV5-5 with TRBJ1-1; D is ambiguous. CDR1 is SGHKS and CDR2 is YYEKEE in the germline V gene (reference sequence). There are 13 residues in the CDR3. V was trimmed by 4 bases and J by 1 base, leaving 8 bases between them.

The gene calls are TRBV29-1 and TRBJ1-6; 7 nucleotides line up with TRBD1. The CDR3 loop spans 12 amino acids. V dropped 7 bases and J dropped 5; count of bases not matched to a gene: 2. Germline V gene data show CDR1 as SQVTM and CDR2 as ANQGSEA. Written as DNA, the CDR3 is TGCAGCGCCGGGACAGATAATTCACCCCTCCACTTT. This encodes CSAGTDNSPLHF.

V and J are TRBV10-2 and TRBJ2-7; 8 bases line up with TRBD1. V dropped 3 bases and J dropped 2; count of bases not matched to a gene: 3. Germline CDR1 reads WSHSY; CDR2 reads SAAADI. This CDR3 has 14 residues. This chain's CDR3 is CASSDGTGTYEQYF. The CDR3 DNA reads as TGCGCCAGCAGTGATGGGACAGGCACCTACGAGCAGTACTTC.

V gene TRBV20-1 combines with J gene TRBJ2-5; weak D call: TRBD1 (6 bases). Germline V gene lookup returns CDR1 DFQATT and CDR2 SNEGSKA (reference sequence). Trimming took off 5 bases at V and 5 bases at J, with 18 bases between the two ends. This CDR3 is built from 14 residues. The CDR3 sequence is CSAPTPPDRETQYF. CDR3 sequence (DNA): TGCAGTGCTCCTACTCCCCCCGACAGGGAGACCCAGTACTTC.

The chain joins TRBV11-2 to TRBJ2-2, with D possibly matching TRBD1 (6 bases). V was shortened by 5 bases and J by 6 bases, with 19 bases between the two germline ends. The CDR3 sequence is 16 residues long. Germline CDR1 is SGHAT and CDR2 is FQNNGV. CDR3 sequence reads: CASSTEGKGVSGELFF. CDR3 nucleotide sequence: TGTGCCAGCAGCACCGAGGGGAAGGGGGTCTCCGGGGAGCTGTTTTTT.